What follows describes a single T cell receptor (beta chain). What it binds is not known. This sample stems from a study of cytotoxic CD8 clonotypes in ibrutinib-treated CLL. Genomic DNA for TCR beta libraries, 1.5 to 2 micrograms, came from cryopreserved PBMCs. Repertoires were generated with immunoSEQ multiplex PCR, while TCRdb's copy carries only in-frame clones and drops some. The data hold some 29,000 clones, with roughly 62% observed a single time. This CDR3 spans 13 amino acids. CDR1 is GTSNPN and CDR2 is SVGIG in the germline V gene (reference sequence). General study points: Public clonotypes were uncommon and contracted or stayed stable on treatment.

This sequence originates from a human donor with chronic lymphocytic leukemia. The source was PBMCs, collected before ibrutinib treatment. The chain combines TRBV30 with TRBJ2-2; TRBD2 might be the D (5 bases). The CDR3 coding sequence is TGTGCACTAGTACACGCGAACACCGGGGAGCTGTTTTTT. Amino acids: CALVHANTGELFF. Together with reference TRBV30 and TRBJ2-2, the CDR3 gives the full variable domain: SQTIHQWPATLVQPVGSPLSLECTVEGTSNPNLYWYRQAAGRGLQLLFYSVGIGQISSEVPQNLSASRPQDRQFILSSKKLLLSDSGFYLCALVHANTGELFFGEGSRLTVL.